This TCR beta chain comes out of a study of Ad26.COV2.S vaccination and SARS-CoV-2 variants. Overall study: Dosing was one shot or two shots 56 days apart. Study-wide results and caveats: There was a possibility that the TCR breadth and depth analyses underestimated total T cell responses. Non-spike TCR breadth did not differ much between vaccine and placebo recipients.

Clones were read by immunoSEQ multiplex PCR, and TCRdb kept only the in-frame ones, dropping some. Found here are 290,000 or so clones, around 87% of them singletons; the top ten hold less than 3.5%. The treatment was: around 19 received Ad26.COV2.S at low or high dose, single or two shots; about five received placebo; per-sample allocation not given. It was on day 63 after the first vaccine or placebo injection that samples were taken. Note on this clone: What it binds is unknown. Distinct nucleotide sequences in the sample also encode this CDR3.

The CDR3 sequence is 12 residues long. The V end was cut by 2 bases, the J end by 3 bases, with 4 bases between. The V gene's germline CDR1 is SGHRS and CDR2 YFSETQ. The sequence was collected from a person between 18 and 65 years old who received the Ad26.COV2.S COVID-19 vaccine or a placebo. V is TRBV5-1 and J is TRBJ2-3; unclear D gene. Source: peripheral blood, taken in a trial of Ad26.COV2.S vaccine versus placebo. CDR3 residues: CASSLATDTQYF. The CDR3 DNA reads TGCGCCAGCAGCTTAGCAACAGATACGCAGTATTTT.